This T cell receptor beta chain derives from a study of T cell repertoires in ileal Crohn's disease. Regarding the study as a whole: Endoscopic recurrence occurred in every patient whose clonality exceeded 26.8%. Mucosal expansions were suggested to be mainly CD8 T cells.

This clone was detected once. Its antigen is as yet unknown. Eligibility required adulthood, ileal or ileocolonic Crohn's disease and indicated ileocolonic resection. CDR3 length: 13 residues. Per the germline V gene, CDR1 is SGHRS and CDR2 is YFSETQ. V was pared by 1 base and J by 1 base, with 5 bases between. TCRdb keeps only in-frame clones here, not all; method: immunoSEQ multiplex PCR. The sample has about 17,000 clones; 83% are singletons. The clonotype originates from an adult with Crohn's disease. J is TRBJ1-2 and V is TRBV5-1; possibly TRBD1 for D (5 bases). The sequenced material came from ileal tissue. The CDR3 sequence is CASSLRGNYGYTF. The CDR3 coding sequence is TGCGCCAGCAGCTTGAGGGGTAACTATGGCTACACCTTC.